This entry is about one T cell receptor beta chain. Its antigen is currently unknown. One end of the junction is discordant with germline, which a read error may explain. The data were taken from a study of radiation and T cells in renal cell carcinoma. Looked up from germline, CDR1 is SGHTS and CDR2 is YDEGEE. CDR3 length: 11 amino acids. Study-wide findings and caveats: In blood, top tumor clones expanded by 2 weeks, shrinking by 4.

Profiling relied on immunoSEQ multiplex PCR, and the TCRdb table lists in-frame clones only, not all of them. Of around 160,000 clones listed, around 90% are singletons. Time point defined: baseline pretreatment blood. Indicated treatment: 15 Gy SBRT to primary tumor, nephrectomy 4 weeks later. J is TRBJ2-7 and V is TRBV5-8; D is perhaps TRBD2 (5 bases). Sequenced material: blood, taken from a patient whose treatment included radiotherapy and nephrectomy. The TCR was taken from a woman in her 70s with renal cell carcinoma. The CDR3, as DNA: TGTGCCAGCAGCTTGTCGCTAGCCCCCTCCTTC. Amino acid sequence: CASSLSLAPSF.